This is a list of T cell receptor beta chains from one sample in a study of T cells in Graves' hyperthyroidism and ophthalmopathy. MiXCR, applied by TCRdb to the multiplex PCR reads, yields one record per CDR3 protein. The sample has some 360,000 distinct CDR3 sequences; around 18% are singletons. Material for sequencing was blood. The receptors originated from a woman aged 40 to 50 with Graves' ophthalmopathy. The CDR3 runs from the conserved cysteine through the conserved F or W.

v_gene	j_gene	CDR3aa
TRBV20-1	TRBJ1-2	CSASGASSRYTF
TRBV6-5	TRBJ2-7	CASSYSTGRYEQYF
TRBV27	TRBJ1-2	CASSHRGQNYGYTF
TRBV15	TRBJ1-2	CATRDGGRGGYTF
TRBV20-1	TRBJ1-1	CSAQAGTVEAFF
TRBV7-8	TRBJ1-3	CASSMGTIHSGNTIYF
TRBV20-1	TRBJ1-1	CAGTGRDEAFF
TRBV2	TRBJ1-1	CASRYRGMNTEAFF
TRBV29-1	TRBJ2-2	CSVGSSGSTGELFF
TRBV6-2/TRBV6-3	TRBJ1-5	CASRQTGGYQPQHF
TRBV2	TRBJ2-7	CASSRLAGGPHEQYF
TRBV30	TRBJ2-6	CAWRGPTLYVLTF
TRBV2	TRBJ2-7	CASRPGLPYEQYF
TRBV10-2	TRBJ1-5	CASSQGYDQPQHF
TRBV29-1	TRBJ2-7	CSFSSDSYEQYF
TRBV28	TRBJ2-5	CASESGETQYF
TRBV20-1	TRBJ2-7	CSARDLVGYEQYF
TRBV6-5	TRBJ1-1	CASNYRENTEAFF
TRBV30	TRBJ2-7	CAWRYWNTYEQYF
TRBV10-3	TRBJ2-2	CAISGTTVGELFF
TRBV6-2/TRBV6-3	TRBJ1-1	CASSGTGLNPEAFF
TRBV7-2	TRBJ1-2	CASSFEGADGYTF
TRBV27	TRBJ1-5	CASSLQGNNQPQHF
TRBV6-5	TRBJ1-1	CASSYPGQGNTEAFF
TRBV30	TRBJ2-7	CAWSVHGLAYEQYF
TRBV18	TRBJ2-5	CASSPSRETQYF
TRBV19	TRBJ1-1	CASCANTEAFF
TRBV11-2	TRBJ1-2	CASSLGANYGYTF
TRBV7-2	TRBJ1-5	CASTRGYGNQPQHF
TRBV12-3/TRBV12-4	TRBJ2-7	CASSRRQGYEQYF
TRBV6-1	TRBJ2-1	CASSPLAGRAPEQFF
TRBV6-1	TRBJ1-2	CASTPETRYGYTF
TRBV6-4	TRBJ2-7	CASSVEWEGEQSF
TRBV28	TRBJ1-1	CASSRRGGGGSGAEAFF
TRBV7-2	TRBJ1-5	CASSLDSSNQPQHF
TRBV14	TRBJ2-7	CASSQVHGAYEQYF
TRBV7-2	TRBJ2-7	CASSLDGRSEEQYF